This T cell receptor beta chain was identified during a study of shared clonotypes between healthy human individuals (dated by TCRdb to the early 2020s). Broadly, across the study: A couple of women and a few men aged 18 to 49 years were included in the cohort. Different laboratories and diverse techniques were used to prepare libraries and sequence TCR repertoires, to increase sequencing depth and limit assay-specific biases. To estimate repertoire size and how much clonotype sharing occurs between individuals, the study deeply sequenced the blood TCR repertoires of about 5 healthy adults. Each donor's leukapheresis produced roughly between about 0.85 and 10 billion PBMCs. For each donor, three plates each were used for CD4 naive and CD4 memory, two plates were used for CD8 naive, and one plate was used for CD8 memory.

Trimming removed 3 bases from V and 3 bases from J, leaving 8 bases between the germline ends. CDR1 and CDR2 were assigned from the germline V gene as MGHDK and SYGVNS. Measured from the cysteine to the phenylalanine, the CDR3 is 13 residues long. Only the CDR3 portion is preserved as DNA: 39 bases, with reading frame beginning at the first base. Using the deep immunoSEQ assay, multiplex PCR amplified TCR CDR3 regions from genomic DNA. Genomic DNA extracted from each cell subset was distributed evenly over all wells of several immunoSEQ 96-well plates, and each plate served as one replicate. Each replicate PCR for sorted subsets received around 200 ng genomic DNA, equal to tens of thousands of T cell genomes. Purified libraries were measured with a Qubit 3.0 fluorometer, size-checked on a Bioanalyzer 2100, and measured again with the KAPA Library Quantification kit. Every immunoSEQ 96-well plate was sequenced on a separate single-read 150-cycle Illumina NextSeq 550 flow cell. Turning to the authors' computational methods: Because the immunoSEQ output held only junctional sequences and lacked quality scores, the filtering could not match the filtering applied to full-length reads. Sequences were annotated with PyIR, a Python wrapper for IgBLAST v1.9, and V/J genes and CDR3 were assigned using IMGT germline references. Reads were filtered out if the reads had weak V/J assignments (E-value above 1e-6), no CDR3, stop codons, out-of-frame junctions, or ambiguous translated residues. V3J clonotypes were defined by identical inferred V gene, J gene, and CDR3 amino acid sequence. To compute the percentage overlap between repertoires, the number of shared unique clonotypes was divided by the size of the smaller repertoire. RTK rarefaction, the Chao1 estimator, and Recon v2.1 estimates of unobserved clonotypes were used to assess repertoire richness. For all TCRbeta clonotypes obtained by the gDNA method from a handful of donors, generation probabilities were computed with OLGA. The clones in this table, taken by TCRdb from immuneACCESS, are in-frame only. Not every clone is retained; where verified, under half of the shortfall comes from an unresolved V gene, and the cause of the rest is unknown. The V and J calls and clone size were taken over from that table, and D and trimming were inferred from the DNA. The sample includes roughly 650,000 clones, with about 95% observed a single time. Of the sample, 0.11% falls within the top ten clones.

Points on this clone: This clone's antigen is unknown. Per-nucleotide qualities are absent, and no much larger clonotype sits a single base away.

Overall study results and their limits: Pairwise subsampling led to the expectation that sequencing depth would affect the degree of clonotype sharing among donors. Incomplete sequencing was indicated by rarefaction of sorted-subset datasets, despite the large sequencing depth. Because the study included only a small number of donors, the genetic and exposure-history diversity represented was limited. When a few donors were compared, the shared fraction of clonotypes was 5% to 6.5% for naive CD4, roughly 3.3% for naive CD8, roughly 2.5% for memory CD4, and 0.4% for memory CD8. Only blood was sampled, and tissue TCR repertoires likely differ from those in blood. Compared with non-shared clonotypes, the clonotypes found in all four sorted-subset donors had higher generation probabilities. Larger estimated clonotype richness was generally found for naive subsets than for memory subsets.

CD8 naive samples were CD45RO-negative cells positively selected for CCR7, giving a CD45RA+CCR7+ population that excluded TemRA cells. Donors were healthy HIV-negative adults with no recently reported acute infections or vaccinations. Every donor was a Caucasian adult residing in Nashville, Tennessee, USA. Blood was obtained by leukapheresis, after which PBMCs were separated by Ficoll-Histopaque density gradient centrifugation and cryopreserved in liquid nitrogen vapor phase. Analytical flow cytometry was used to check the purity and quantity of every magnetically sorted T cell population. Each sorted fraction had its genomic DNA isolated and then quantified by UV absorbance on a Nanodrop 2000c.

The specimen was naive CD8+ T cells sorted from blood. The sample's cell subset or site label, in plain terms: CD45RA+CCR7+. This sequence uses TRBV25-1 and TRBJ2-5, with no confident D gene call. The clonotype comes from a woman aged 25 to 39 in good health. The nucleotides read TGTGCCAGCAGTGACACCTTAGAAGAGACCCAGTACTTC. Its protein is CASSDTLEETQYF. Reference TRBV25-1 and TRBJ2-5 proteins supply the regions before and after the CDR3; the full variable domain is: EADIYQTPRYLVIGTGKKITLECSQTMGHDKMYWYQQDPGMELHLIHYSYGVNSTEKGDLSSESTVSRIRTEHFPLTLESARPSHTSQYLCASSDTLEETQYFGPGTRLLVL.